Below are 13 T cell receptor beta chains sequenced from a single sample in a study of T cell responses to AZD1222 COVID-19 vaccine. The assay was immunoSEQ multiplex PCR, and TCRdb's table has in-frame clones only and misses some. Counted here are some 140,000 clones, 90% occurring once; the ten biggest clones make up under 20%. This specimen consisted of peripheral blood, obtained on day 0 of AZD1222 vaccination. These receptors were taken from an adult in good health.

V usage is TRBV29-1 and J usage is TRBJ2-3, with 10 bases matching TRBD2. CDR1 is SQVTM, CDR2 ANQGSEA, per germline. V was pared by 4 bases and J by 3 bases, with 7 bases of the junction left unmatched. This CDR3 comprises 15 residues. In nucleotides, the CDR3 is TGCAGCGTTGGGGGGACTAGCGCCACGACAGATACGCAGTATTTT. It specifies CSVGGTSATTDTQYF.

The chain links TRBV9 to TRBJ2-1; 7 bases are shared with TRBD2. CDR1 SGDLS and CDR2 YYNGEE come from the germline V gene. The CDR3 contains 15 residues. Trimming at V came to 3 bases and at J to 0 bases, leaving 3 bases not matched to a gene. CDR3 region: CASSASGPSYNEQFF. CDR3 bases: TGTGCCAGCAGCGCTAGCGGACCCTCCTACAATGAGCAGTTCTTC.

The chain links TRBV5-6 to TRBJ2-2; D gene ambiguous. Germline CDR1 and CDR2: SGHDT and YYEEEE. The CDR3 spans 18 residues. Trimming removed 2 bases at V and 3 bases at J, with 20 bases between. CDR3 sequence (DNA): TGTGCCAGCAGCTTAGGCAGATTTTTTAACCTTTACACCGGGGAGCTGTTTTTT. Translation: CASSLGRFFNLYTGELFF.

V usage is TRBV7-9 and J usage is TRBJ1-2; D not resolved. In germline, CDR1 is SEHNR, CDR2 FQNEAQ (reference sequence). V lost 5 bases and J lost 5, with 9 bases in between. CDR3 size: 12 residues. The CDR3 here is CASSEGRYGYTF. In nucleotides, the CDR3 is TGTGCCAGCAGCGAAGGGAGGTATGGCTACACCTTC.

The rearrangement uses TRBV10-3 and TRBJ2-5; 8 nucleotides align to TRBD1. Germline V lookup: CDR1 ENHRY, CDR2 SYGVKD. The V segment lost 2 bases and the J segment 5 bases; nucleotides outside the gene matches: 7. The CDR3 consists of 15 residues. The CDR3 here is CAISEQGRGPETQYF. CDR3 in DNA: TGTGCCATCAGTGAGCAGGGCAGGGGGCCCGAGACCCAGTACTTC.

The J gene is TRBJ2-5, the V gene TRBV9; TRBD2 agrees at 14 bases. The germline V gene encodes CDR1 SGDLS and CDR2 YYNGEE. With V trimmed by 4 bases and J by 4 bases, 6 bases remained unmatched. The CDR3 runs 16 residues. The DNA of the CDR3 is TGTGCCAGCAGCCCGACTAGCGGGGGGGCCGGAGAGACCCAGTACTTC. This encodes CASSPTSGGAGETQYF. Complete variable domain (other parts from reference TRBV9 and TRBJ2-5): DSGVTQTPKHLITATGQRVTLRCSPRSGDLSVYWYQQSLDQGLQFLIQYYNGEERAKGNILERFSAQQFPDLHSELNLSSLELGDSALYFCASSPTSGGAGETQYFGPGTRLLVL.

This clone was detected only once. The chain combines TRBV4-1 with TRBJ1-2; 7 nucleotides match TRBD1. V trimming: 5 bases; J trimming: 7 bases; junction bases outside the gene matches: 13. Germline CDR1 is MGHRA and CDR2 is YSYEKL. CDR3 length: 15 residues. CDR3 protein: CASSIRDSQTGGYTF. The CDR3 DNA reads as TGCGCCAGCAGCATACGGGACAGCCAAACGGGTGGCTACACCTTC.

The chain has TRBV24-1 and TRBJ2-3, with 12 bases lining up with TRBD2. Germline CDR1 and CDR2: KGHDR and SFDVKD. This CDR3 has 15 residues. The V segment lost 3 bases and the J segment 6 bases; nucleotides outside the gene matches: 3. CDR3 protein: CATSDGTSGSDTQYF. DNA of the CDR3: TGTGCCACCAGTGATGGGACTAGCGGGTCGGATACGCAGTATTTT.

This chain joins TRBV27 and TRBJ2-5, with D hard to call. Trimming left V 7 bases short and J 5 bases short, with 5 bases between. This CDR3 is 10 amino acids long. Germline CDR1 and CDR2: MNHEY and SMNVEV (reference sequence). The CDR3: CASKEETQYF. For the CDR3, the DNA is TGTGCCAGCAAAGAGGAGACCCAGTACTTC.

This clone was detected only a few times. The J gene is TRBJ1-2, the V gene TRBV19; D call uncertain. The CDR3 consists of 13 residues. Germline CDR1 and CDR2: LNHDA and SQIVND (reference sequence). The V end lost 5 bases, the J end lost 6 bases, and 13 bases lay between the germline ends. CDR3 amino acids: CASSPNEENGYTF. CDR3 nucleotides: TGTGCCAGTAGTCCGAACGAGGAGAATGGCTACACCTTC.

The CDR3 here is CASSLNPDPTDTQYF. CDR3 nucleotides: TGCGCCAGCAGCTTAAACCCGGACCCCACAGATACGCAGTATTTT. The V call is TRBV5-1, the J call TRBJ2-3; D not certain. Trimming took 2 bases from V and 2 from J, leaving 12 bases between them. Germline V gene sequence: CDR1 SGHRS, CDR2 YFSETQ. The CDR3 totals 15 residues.

V is TRBV20-1 and J is TRBJ2-1; D is undetermined. V was cut by 3 bases and J by 0 bases, with 9 bases left in between. Germline V gene lookup returns CDR1 DFQATT and CDR2 SNEGSKA (reference sequence). The CDR3 covers 14 residues. Here the CDR3 DNA reads TGCAGTGCTAGTGGGGAAAGCTCCTACAATGAGCAGTTCTTC. As protein: CSASGESSYNEQFF.

The chain is built from TRBV5-3 and TRBJ1-1; D is unclear. TRBV5-3 carries the ORF label, with uncertain function. Trimming stripped 4 bases from V and 3 bases from J, with 4 bases between. The CDR3 loop spans 11 amino acids. The CDR3 sequence is CARSRYTEAFF. In DNA, the CDR3 is TGTGCCAGAAGCCGATACACTGAAGCTTTCTTT.